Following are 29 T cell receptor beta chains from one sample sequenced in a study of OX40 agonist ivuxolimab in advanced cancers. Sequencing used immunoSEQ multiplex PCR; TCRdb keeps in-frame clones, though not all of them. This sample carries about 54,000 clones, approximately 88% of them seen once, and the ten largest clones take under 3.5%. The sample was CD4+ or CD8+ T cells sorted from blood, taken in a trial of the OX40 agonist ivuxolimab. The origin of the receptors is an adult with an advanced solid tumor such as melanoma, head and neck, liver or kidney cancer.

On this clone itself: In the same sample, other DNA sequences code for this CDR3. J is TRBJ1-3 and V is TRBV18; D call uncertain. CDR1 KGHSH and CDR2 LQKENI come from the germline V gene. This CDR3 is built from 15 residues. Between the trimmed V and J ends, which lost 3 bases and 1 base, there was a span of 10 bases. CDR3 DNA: TGTGCCAGCTCACCCGAGGGCCCGTCTGGAAACACCATATATTTT. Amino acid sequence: CASSPEGPSGNTIYF.

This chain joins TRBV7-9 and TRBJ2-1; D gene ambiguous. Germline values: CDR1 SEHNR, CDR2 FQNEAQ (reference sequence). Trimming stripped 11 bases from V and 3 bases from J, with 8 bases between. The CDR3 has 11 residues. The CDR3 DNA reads TGTGCCCCTGAGGTCTACAATGAGCAGTTCTTC. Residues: CAPEVYNEQFF.

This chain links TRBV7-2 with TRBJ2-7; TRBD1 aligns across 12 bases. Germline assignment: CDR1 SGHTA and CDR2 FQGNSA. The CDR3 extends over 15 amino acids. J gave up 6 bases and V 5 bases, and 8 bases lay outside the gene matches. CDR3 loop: CASSRQGQGAGEQYF. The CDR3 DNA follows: TGTGCCAGCAGCCGGCAGGGACAGGGGGCGGGCGAGCAGTACTTC.

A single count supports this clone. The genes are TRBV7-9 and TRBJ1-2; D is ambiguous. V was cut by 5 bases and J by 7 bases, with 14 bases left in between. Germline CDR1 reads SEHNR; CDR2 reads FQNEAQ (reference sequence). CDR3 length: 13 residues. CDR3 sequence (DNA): TGTGCCAGCAGCGTAGGATCACCCAGTGGCTACACCTTC. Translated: CASSVGSPSGYTF.

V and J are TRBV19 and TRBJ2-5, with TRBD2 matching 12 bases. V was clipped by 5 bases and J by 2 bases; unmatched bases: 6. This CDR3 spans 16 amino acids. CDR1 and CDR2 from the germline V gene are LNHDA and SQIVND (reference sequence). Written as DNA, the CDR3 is TGTGCCAGTAGTCCCAACGGACTAGCGGGACAAGAGACCCAGTACTTC. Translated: CASSPNGLAGQETQYF.

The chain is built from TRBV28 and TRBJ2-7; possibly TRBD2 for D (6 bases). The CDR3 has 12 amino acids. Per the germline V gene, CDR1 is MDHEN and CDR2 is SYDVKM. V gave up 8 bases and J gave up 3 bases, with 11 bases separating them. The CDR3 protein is CASRGYSYEQYF. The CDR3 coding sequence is TGTGCCAGCCGGGGGTATAGCTACGAGCAGTACTTC.

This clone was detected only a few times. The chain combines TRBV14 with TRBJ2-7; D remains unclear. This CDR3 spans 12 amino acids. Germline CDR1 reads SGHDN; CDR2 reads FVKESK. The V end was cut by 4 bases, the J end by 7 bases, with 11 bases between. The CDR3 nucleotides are TGTGCCAGCAGCCCCTGGGTCGGTGAGCAGTACTTC. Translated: CASSPWVGEQYF. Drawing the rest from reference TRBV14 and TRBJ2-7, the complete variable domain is EAGVTQFPSHSVIEKGQTVTLRCDPISGHDNLYWYRRVMGKEIKFLLHFVKESKQDESGMPNNRFLAERTGGTYSTLKVQPAELEDSGVYFCASSPWVGEQYFGPGTRLTVT.

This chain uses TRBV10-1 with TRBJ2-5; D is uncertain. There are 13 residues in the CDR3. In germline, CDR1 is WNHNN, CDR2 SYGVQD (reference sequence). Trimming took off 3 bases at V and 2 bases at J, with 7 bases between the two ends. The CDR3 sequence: CASSELQQETQYF. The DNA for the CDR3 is TGCGCCAGCAGTGAACTACAGCAAGAGACCCAGTACTTC.

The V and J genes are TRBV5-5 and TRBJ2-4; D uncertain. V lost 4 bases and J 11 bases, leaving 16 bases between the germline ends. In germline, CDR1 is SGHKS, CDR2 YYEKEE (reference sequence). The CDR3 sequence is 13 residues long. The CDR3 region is CASSAYQPHVQYF. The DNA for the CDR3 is TGTGCCAGCAGCGCTTACCAGCCCCACGTTCAGTACTTC. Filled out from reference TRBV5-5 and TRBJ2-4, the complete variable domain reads DAGVTQSPTHLIKTRGQQVTLRCSPISGHKSVSWYQQVLGQGPQFIFQYYEKEERGRGNFPDRFSARQFPNYSSELNVNALLLGDSALYLCASSAYQPHVQYFGAGTRLSVL.

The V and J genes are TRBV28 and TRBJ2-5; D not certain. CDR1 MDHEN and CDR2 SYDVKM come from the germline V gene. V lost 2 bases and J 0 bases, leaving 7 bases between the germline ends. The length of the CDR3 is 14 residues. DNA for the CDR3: TGTGCCAGCAGTTTACTGGACCACCAAGAGACCCAGTACTTC. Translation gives CASSLLDHQETQYF.

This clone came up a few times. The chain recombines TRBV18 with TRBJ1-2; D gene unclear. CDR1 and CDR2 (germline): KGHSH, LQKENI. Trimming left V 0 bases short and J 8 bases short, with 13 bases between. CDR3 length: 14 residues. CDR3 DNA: TGTGCCAGCTCACCACCGGTCTTGGAGACGGGCTACACCTTC. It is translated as CASSPPVLETGYTF.

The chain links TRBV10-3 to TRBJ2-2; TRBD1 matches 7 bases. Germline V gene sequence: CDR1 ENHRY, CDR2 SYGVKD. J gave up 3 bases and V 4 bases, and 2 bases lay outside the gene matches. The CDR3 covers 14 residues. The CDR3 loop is CAISGDRDTGELFF. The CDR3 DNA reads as TGTGCCATCAGTGGTGACAGGGACACCGGGGAGCTGTTTTTT.

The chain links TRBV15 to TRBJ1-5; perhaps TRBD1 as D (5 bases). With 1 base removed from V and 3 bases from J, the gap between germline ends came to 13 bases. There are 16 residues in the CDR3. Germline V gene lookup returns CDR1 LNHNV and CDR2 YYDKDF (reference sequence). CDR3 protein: CATSRVDGGFNQPQHF. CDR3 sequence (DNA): TGTGCCACCAGCAGAGTGGATGGGGGGTTCAATCAGCCCCAGCATTTT.

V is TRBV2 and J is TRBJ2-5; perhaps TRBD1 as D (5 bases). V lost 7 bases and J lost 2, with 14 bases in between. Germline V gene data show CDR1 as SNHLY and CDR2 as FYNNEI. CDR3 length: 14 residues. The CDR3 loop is CASMNRRHQETQYF. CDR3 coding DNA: TGTGCCAGCATGAACAGGAGACATCAAGAGACCCAGTACTTC.

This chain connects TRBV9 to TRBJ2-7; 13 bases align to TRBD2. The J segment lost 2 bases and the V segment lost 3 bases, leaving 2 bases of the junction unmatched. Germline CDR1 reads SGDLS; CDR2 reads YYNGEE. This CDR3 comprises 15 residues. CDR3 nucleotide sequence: TGTGCCAGCAGCGCGGGACTAGCGGGAACCTACGAGCAGTACTTC. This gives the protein CASSAGLAGTYEQYF.

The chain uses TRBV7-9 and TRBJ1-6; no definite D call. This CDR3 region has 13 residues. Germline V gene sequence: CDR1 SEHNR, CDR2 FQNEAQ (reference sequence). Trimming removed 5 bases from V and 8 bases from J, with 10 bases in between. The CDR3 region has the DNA TGTGCCAGCAGCCCATTCGAGGATTCACCCCTCCACTTT. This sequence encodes CASSPFEDSPLHF.

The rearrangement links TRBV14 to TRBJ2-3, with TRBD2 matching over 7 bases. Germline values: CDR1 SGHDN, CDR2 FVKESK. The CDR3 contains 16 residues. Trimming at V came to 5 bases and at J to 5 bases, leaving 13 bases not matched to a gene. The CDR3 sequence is CASSLRLAIGVDTQYF. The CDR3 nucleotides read TGTGCCAGCAGCTTGCGACTAGCCATTGGGGTAGATACGCAGTATTTT.

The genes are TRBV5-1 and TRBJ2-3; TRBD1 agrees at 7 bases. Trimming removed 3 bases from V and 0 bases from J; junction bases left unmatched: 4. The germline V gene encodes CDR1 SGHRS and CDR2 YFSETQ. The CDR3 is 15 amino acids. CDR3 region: CASSSQGFSTDTQYF. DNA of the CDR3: TGCGCCAGCAGCTCACAGGGGTTCAGCACAGATACGCAGTATTTT.

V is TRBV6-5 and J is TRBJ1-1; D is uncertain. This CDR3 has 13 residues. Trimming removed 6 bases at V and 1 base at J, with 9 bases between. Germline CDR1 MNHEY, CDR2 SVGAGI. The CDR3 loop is CASSSQRNTEAFF. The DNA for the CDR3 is TGTGCCAGCAGCTCACAGAGGAACACTGAAGCTTTCTTT.

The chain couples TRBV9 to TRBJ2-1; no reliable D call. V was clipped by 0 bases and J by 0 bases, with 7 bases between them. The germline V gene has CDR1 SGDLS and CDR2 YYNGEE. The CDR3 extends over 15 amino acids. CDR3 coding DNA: TGTGCCAGCAGCGTAGAGGTCAGCTCCTACAATGAGCAGTTCTTC. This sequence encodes CASSVEVSSYNEQFF.

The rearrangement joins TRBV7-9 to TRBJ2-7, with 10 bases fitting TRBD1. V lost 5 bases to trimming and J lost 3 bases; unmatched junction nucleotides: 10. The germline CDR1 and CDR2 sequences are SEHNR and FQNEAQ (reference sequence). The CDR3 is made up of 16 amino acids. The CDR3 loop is CASSPPRDRGIYEQYF. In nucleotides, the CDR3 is TGTGCCAGCAGCCCCCCCCGGGACAGGGGTATCTACGAGCAGTACTTC.

CDR3 loop: CAISDLDRTGIYEQYF. Here the CDR3 DNA reads TGTGCCATCAGTGACCTGGATAGGACAGGGATATACGAGCAGTACTTC. This chain joins TRBV10-3 and TRBJ2-7; 8 bases align to TRBD1. V shed 3 bases, J shed 4 bases, and the junction held 11 bases outside the gene matches. This CDR3 region has 16 residues. The germline gives CDR1 ENHRY, CDR2 SYGVKD.

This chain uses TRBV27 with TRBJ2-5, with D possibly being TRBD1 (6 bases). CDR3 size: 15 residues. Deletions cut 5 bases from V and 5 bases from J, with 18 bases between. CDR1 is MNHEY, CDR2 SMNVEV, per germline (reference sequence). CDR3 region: CASSTRNRVWETQYF. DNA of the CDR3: TGTGCCAGCAGTACCCGGAACAGGGTCTGGGAGACCCAGTACTTC.

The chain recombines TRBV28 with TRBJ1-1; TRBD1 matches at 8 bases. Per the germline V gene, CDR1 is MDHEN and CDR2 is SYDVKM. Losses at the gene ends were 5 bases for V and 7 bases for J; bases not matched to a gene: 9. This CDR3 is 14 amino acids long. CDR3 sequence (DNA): TGTGCCAGCAGTCTTGGACAGGGTGAGGGTGAAGCTTTCTTT. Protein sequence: CASSLGQGEGEAFF.

The CDR3 coding sequence is TGTGCCAGCAGTCCACAGGTCGGGTCCTACAATGAGCAGTTCTTC. Amino acid sequence: CASSPQVGSYNEQFF. This chain joins TRBV11-3 and TRBJ2-1; D is perhaps TRBD1 (5 bases). Germline assignment: CDR1 SGHNT and CDR2 YENEEA. V was trimmed by 6 bases and J by 1 base, leaving 13 bases between them. The CDR3 contains 15 residues.

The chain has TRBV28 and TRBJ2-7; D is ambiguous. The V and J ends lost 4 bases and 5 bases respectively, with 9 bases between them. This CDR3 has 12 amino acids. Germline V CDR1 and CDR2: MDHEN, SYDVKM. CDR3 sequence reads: CASSYSINEQYF. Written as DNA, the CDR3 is TGTGCCAGCAGTTACAGTATCAACGAGCAGTACTTC.

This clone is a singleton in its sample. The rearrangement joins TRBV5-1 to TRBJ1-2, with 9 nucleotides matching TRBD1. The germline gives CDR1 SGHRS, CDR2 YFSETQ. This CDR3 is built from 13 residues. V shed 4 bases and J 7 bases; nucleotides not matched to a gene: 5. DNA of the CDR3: TGCGCCAGCAGCCAAGGGACAGGGTCTGGCTACACCTTC. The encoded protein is CASSQGTGSGYTF.

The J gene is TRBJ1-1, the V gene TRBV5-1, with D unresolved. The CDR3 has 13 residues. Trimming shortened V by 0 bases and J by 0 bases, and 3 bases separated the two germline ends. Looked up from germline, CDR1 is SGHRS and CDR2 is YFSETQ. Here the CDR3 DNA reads TGCGCCAGCAGCTTGGACCTGAACACTGAAGCTTTCTTT. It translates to CASSLDLNTEAFF.

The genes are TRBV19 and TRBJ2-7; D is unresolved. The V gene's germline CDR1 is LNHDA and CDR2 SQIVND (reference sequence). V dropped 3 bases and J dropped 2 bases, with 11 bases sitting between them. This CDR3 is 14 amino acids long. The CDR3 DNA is TGTGCCAGTAGTATTCGTCTTTCTACCTACGAGCAGTACTTC. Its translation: CASSIRLSTYEQYF.